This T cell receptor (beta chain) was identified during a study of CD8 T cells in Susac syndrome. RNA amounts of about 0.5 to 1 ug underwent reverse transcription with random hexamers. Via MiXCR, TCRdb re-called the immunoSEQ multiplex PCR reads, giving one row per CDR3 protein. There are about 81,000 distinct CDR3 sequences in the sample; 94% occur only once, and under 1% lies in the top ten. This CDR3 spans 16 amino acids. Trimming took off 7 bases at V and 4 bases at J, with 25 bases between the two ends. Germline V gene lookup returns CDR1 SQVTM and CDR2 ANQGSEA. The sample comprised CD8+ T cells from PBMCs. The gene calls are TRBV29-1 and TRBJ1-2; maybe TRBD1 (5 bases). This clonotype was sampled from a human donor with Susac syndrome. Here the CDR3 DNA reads TGCAGCGCCATCCCCGGGGACGTTGAACCCGCCTATGGCTACACCTTC. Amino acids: CSAIPGDVEPAYGYTF. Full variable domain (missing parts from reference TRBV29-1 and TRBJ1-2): SAVISQKPSRDICQRGTSLTIQCQVDSQVTMMFWYRQQPGQSLTLIATANQGSEATYESGFVIDKFPISRPNLTFSTLTVSNMSPEDSSIYLCSAIPGDVEPAYGYTFGSGTRLTVV.